This TCR beta chain derives from a study of cytomegalovirus exposure and HLA in healthy donors. Study outcomes and limitations: Accurate prediction of HLA-A and HLA-B alleles (for most subjects) was reportedly achieved from TCR beta sequences.

On this clone itself: Its specificity is unknown.

PCR was performed using 60 Vbeta and 13 Jbeta primers. Sequencing was performed with immunoSEQ multiplex PCR; in TCRdb, only in-frame clones are kept and a portion is missing. The sample yields 140,000 to 150,000 clones, approximately 73% seen once. Material for sequencing was PBMCs. This receptor was taken from a woman between 18 and 29 years old in good health and CMV-seronegative.

This CDR3 is CASSPGTSGRLDTQYF. For the CDR3, the DNA is TGTGCCAGCAGTCCCGGGACTAGCGGGAGGCTAGATACGCAGTATTTT. This chain uses TRBV27 with TRBJ2-3, with 15 bases that match TRBD2. Germline V gene lookup returns CDR1 MNHEY and CDR2 SMNVEV (reference sequence). This CDR3 is 16 amino acids long. V lost 5 bases to trimming and J lost 5 bases; unmatched junction nucleotides: 5.